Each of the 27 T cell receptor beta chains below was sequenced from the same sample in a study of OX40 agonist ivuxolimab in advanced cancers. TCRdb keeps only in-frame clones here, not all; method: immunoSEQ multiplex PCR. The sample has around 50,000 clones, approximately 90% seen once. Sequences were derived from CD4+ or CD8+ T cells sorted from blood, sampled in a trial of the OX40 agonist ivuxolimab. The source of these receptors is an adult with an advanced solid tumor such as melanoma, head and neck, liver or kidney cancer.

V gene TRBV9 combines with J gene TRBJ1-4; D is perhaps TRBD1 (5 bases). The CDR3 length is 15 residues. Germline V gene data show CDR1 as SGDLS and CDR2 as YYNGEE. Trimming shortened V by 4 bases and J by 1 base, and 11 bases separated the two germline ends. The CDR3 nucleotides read TGTGCCAGCAGCTTGTGGGGGGGAACTAATGAAAAACTGTTTTTT. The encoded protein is CASSLWGGTNEKLFF.

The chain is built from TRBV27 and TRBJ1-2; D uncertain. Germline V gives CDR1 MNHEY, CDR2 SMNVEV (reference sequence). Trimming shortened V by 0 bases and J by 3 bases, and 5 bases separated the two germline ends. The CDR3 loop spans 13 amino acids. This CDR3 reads CASSLSPDYGYTF. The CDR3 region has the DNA TGTGCCAGCAGTTTATCGCCCGACTATGGCTACACCTTC.

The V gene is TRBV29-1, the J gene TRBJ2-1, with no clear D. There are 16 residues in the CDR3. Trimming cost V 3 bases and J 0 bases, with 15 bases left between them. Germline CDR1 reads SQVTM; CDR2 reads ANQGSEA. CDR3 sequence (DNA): TGCAGCGTTGATCCCGGCAGGTCGAGCTCCTACAATGAGCAGTTCTTC. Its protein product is CSVDPGRSSSYNEQFF.

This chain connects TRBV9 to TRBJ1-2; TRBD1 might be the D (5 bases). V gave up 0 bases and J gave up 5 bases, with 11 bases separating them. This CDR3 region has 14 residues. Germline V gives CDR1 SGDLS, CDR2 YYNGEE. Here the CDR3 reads CASSVVAGSYGYTF. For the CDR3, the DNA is TGTGCCAGCAGCGTAGTAGCAGGGAGTTATGGCTACACCTTC.

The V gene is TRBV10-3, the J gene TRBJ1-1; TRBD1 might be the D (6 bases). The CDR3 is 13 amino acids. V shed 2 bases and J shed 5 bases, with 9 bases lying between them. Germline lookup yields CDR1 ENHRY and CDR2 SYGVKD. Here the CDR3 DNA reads TGTGCCATCAGTGAGGGGGGGCTGACTGAAGCTTTCTTT. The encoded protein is CAISEGGLTEAFF.

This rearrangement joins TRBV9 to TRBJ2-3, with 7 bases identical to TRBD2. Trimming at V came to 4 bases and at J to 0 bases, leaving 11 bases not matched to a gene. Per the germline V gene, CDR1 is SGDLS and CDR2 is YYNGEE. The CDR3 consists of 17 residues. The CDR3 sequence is CASSTRESGKSTDTQYF. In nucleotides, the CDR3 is TGTGCCAGCAGCACCCGGGAGAGCGGGAAAAGCACAGATACGCAGTATTTT.

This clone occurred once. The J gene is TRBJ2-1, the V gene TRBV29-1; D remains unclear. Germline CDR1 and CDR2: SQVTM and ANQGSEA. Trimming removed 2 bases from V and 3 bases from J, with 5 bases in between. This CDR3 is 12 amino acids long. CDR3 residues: CSVEKDYNEQFF. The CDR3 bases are TGCAGCGTTGAAAAGGACTACAATGAGCAGTTCTTC.

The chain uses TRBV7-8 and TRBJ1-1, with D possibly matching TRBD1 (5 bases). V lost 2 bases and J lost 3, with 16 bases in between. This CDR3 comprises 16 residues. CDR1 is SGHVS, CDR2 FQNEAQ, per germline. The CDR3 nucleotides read TGTGCCAGCAGCTTAATTACGGGGACGGAGTACACTGAAGCTTTCTTT. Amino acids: CASSLITGTEYTEAFF.

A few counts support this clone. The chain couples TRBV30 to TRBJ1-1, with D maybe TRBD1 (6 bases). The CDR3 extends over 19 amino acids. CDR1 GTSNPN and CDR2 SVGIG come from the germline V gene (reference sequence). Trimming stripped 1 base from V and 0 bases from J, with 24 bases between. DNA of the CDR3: TGTGCCTGGAGTGGTCTTTGGCAGGGGAGAGGGATCATGAACACTGAAGCTTTCTTT. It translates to CAWSGLWQGRGIMNTEAFF.

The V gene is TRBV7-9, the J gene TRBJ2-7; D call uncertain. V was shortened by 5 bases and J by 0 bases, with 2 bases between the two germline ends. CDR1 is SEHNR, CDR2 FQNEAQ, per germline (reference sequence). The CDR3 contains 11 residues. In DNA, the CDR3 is TGTGCCAGCAGCGACTCCTACGAGCAGTACTTC. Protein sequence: CASSDSYEQYF.

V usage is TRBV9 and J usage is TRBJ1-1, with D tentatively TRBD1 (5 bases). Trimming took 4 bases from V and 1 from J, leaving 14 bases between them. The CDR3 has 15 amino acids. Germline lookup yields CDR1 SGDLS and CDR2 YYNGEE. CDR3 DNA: TGTGCCAGCAGCAAAGAGATGGGGCGGAACACTGAAGCTTTCTTT. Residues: CASSKEMGRNTEAFF.

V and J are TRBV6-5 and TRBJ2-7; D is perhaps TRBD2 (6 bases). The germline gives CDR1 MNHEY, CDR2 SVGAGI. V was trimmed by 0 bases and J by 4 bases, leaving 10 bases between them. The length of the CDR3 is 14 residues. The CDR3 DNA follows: TGTGCCAGCAGTTACTCGTGGGACTTTTACGAGCAGTACTTC. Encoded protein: CASSYSWDFYEQYF.

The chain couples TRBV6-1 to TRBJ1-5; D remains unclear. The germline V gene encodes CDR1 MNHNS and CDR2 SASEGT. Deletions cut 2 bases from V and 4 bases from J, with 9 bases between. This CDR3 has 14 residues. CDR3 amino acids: CASSEWAANQPQHF. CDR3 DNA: TGTGCCAGCAGTGAATGGGCAGCGAATCAGCCCCAGCATTTT.

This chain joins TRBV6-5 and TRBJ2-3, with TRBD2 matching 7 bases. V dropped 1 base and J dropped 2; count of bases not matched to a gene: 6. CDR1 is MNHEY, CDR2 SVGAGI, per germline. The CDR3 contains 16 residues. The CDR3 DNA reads TGTGCCAGCAGTTACTTTGGGGGGGGAATCACAGATACGCAGTATTTT. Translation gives CASSYFGGGITDTQYF.

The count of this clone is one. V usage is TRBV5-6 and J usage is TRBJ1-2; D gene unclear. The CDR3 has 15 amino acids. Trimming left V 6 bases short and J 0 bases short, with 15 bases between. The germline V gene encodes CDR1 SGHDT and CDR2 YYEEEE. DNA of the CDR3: TGTGCCAGCACCATAGGACGGACCTCTAACTATGGCTACACCTTC. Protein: CASTIGRTSNYGYTF.

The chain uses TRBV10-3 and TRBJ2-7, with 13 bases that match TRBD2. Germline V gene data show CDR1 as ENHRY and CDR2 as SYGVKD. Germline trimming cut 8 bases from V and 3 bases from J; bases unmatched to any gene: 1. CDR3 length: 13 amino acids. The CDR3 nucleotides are TGTGCCATCGGGACTAGCGGGAACTACGAGCAGTACTTC. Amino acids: CAIGTSGNYEQYF.

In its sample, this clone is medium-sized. Here the CDR3 DNA reads TGTGCCAGTAGTGAAAGGGGACACCTCTCCTACGAGCAGTACTTC. It is translated as CASSERGHLSYEQYF. This chain uses TRBV19 with TRBJ2-7, with D possibly being TRBD1 (6 bases). The CDR3 length is 15 residues. Trimming pared 5 bases from V and 0 bases from J, leaving 14 bases between. Germline V CDR1 and CDR2: LNHDA, SQIVND (reference sequence).

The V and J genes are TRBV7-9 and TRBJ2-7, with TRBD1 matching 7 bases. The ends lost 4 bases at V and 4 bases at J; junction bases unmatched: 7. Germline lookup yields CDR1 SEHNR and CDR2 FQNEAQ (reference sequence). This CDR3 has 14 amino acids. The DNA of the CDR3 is TGTGCCAGCAGCTCCAGGGGGACAGATTACGAGCAGTACTTC. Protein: CASSSRGTDYEQYF.

CDR3 sequence: CASSLSGLAGGHEQYF. For the CDR3, the DNA is TGTGCCAGCAGTTTGTCGGGACTAGCGGGAGGTCACGAGCAGTACTTC. The chain links TRBV27 to TRBJ2-7, with 15 bases that match TRBD2. CDR3 length: 16 residues. V lost 3 bases, J lost 5 bases, and 5 bases stayed unmatched. Germline CDR1 is MNHEY and CDR2 is SMNVEV (reference sequence).

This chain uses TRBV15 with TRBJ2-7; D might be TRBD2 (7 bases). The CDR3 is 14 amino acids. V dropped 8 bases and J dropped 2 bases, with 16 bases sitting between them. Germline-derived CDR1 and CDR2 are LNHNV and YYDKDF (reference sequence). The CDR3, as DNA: TGTGCCACCTCCCGGGGGGCTGGGGCCTACGAGCAGTACTTC. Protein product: CATSRGAGAYEQYF.

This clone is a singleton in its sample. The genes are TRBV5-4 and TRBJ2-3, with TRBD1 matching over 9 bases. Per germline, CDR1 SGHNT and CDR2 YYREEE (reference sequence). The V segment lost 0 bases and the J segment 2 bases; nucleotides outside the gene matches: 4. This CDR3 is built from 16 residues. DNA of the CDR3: TGTGCCAGCAGCTTGGCAGGACAGGGGATCACAGATACGCAGTATTTT. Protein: CASSLAGQGITDTQYF. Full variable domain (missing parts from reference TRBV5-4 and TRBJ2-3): ETGVTQSPTHLIKTRGQQVTLRCSSQSGHNTVSWYQQALGQGPQFIFQYYREEENGRGNFPPRFSGLQFPNYSSELNVNALELDDSALYLCASSLAGQGITDTQYFGPGTRLTVL.

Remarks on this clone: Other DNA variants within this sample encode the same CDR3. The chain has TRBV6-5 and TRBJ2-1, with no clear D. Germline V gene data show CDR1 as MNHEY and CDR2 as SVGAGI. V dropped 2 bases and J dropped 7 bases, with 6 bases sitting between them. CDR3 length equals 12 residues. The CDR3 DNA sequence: TGTGCCAGCAGTTACGGTGGGAATGAGCAGTTCTTC. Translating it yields CASSYGGNEQFF.

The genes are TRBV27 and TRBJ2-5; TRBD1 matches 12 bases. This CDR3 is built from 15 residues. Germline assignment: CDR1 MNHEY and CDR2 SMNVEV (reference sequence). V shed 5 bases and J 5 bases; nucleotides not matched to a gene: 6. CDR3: CASSGGTGGRETQYF. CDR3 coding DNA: TGTGCCAGCAGTGGAGGGACAGGGGGCCGGGAGACCCAGTACTTC.

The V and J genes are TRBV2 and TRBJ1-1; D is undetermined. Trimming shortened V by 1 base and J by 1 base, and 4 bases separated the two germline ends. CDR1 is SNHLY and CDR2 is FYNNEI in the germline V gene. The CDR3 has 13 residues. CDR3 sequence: CASSEGWNTEAFF. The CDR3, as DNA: TGTGCCAGCAGTGAAGGGTGGAACACTGAAGCTTTCTTT.

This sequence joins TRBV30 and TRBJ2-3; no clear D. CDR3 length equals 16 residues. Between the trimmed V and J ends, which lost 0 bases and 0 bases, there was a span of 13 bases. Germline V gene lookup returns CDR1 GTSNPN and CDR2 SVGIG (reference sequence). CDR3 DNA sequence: TGTGCCTGGAGTGTACAGCCAAGGCTGAGCACAGATACGCAGTATTTT. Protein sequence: CAWSVQPRLSTDTQYF. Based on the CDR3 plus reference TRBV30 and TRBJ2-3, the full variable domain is SQTIHQWPATLVQPVGSPLSLECTVEGTSNPNLYWYRQAAGRGLQLLFYSVGIGQISSEVPQNLSASRPQDRQFILSSKKLLLSDSGFYLCAWSVQPRLSTDTQYFGPGTRLTVL.

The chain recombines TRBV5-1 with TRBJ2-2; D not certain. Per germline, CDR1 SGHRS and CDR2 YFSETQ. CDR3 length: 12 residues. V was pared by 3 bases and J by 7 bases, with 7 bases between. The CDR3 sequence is CASSYTSGELFF. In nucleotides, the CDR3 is TGCGCCAGCAGCTACACGAGCGGGGAGCTGTTTTTT. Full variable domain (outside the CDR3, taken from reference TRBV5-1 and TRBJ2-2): KAGVTQTPRYLIKTRGQQVTLSCSPISGHRSVSWYQQTPGQGLQFLFEYFSETQRNKGNFPGRFSGRQFSNSRSEMNVSTLELGDSALYLCASSYTSGELFFGEGSRLTVL.

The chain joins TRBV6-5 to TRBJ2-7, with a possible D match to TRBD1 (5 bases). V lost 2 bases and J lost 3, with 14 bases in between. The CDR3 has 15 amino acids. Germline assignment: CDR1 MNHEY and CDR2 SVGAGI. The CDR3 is CASSYVTGPNYEQYF. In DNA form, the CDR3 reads TGTGCCAGCAGTTACGTAACAGGACCGAACTACGAGCAGTACTTC.